The 7 T cell receptor beta chains in this list originate from one sample, sequenced in a study of T cell clonotyping in hematopoietic cell transplantation. Indicated time point: recipient sample about 28 days before transplant, after cytoreduction. Here immunoSEQ multiplex PCR was the method, and the copy in TCRdb shows in-frame clones only, minus some. The sample has 49,000 or so clones; roughly 80% are singletons. The specimen was peripheral blood mononuclear cells, collected before stem cell transplant. The receptors originated from a man aged 55-75 years with myelodysplastic syndrome. Some clones in this sample may be carry-over from other donors' samples.

This chain joins TRBV27 and TRBJ1-2, with D unresolved. Trimming cost V 2 bases and J 8 bases, with 15 bases left between them. Germline loops: CDR1 MNHEY, CDR2 SMNVEV (reference sequence). The CDR3 runs 14 residues. The CDR3 region has the DNA TGTGCCAGCAGTTTAGGACTGGGAGTGGTCGGCTACACCTTC. Amino acid sequence: CASSLGLGVVGYTF.

The J gene is TRBJ1-4, the V gene TRBV5-6, with D tentatively TRBD1 (5 bases). Germline assignment: CDR1 SGHDT and CDR2 YYEEEE. With 7 bases removed from V and 8 bases from J, the gap between germline ends came to 18 bases. The CDR3 runs to 14 residues. CDR3 residues: CASGEIGEEEKLFF. For the CDR3, the DNA is TGTGCCAGCGGAGAAATAGGGGAAGAAGAAAAACTGTTTTTT.

The chain carries TRBV27 and TRBJ1-6, with 10 bases lining up with TRBD1. This CDR3 has 14 amino acids. The germline V gene encodes CDR1 MNHEY and CDR2 SMNVEV (reference sequence). V shed 7 bases and J 8 bases; nucleotides not matched to a gene: 5. The CDR3 spells CASTGQGFHSPLHF. The DNA for the CDR3 is TGTGCCAGCACGGGACAGGGGTTCCATTCACCCCTCCACTTT.

The chain combines TRBV27 with TRBJ1-6; D call uncertain. Germline CDR1 MNHEY, CDR2 SMNVEV (reference sequence). The CDR3 totals 12 residues. V was pared by 3 bases and J by 12 bases, with 9 bases between. The CDR3 sequence is CASSFSRGPLHF. CDR3 coding DNA: TGTGCCAGCAGTTTCTCCAGAGGACCCCTCCACTTT.

This chain links TRBV5-1 with TRBJ2-2; weak D call: TRBD1 (6 bases). V was pared by 5 bases and J by 4 bases, with 12 bases between. This CDR3 spans 14 amino acids. CDR1 is SGHRS, CDR2 YFSETQ, per germline. The CDR3 protein is CASSTGLFTGELFF. The CDR3 nucleotides read TGCGCCAGCAGTACAGGGCTGTTCACCGGGGAGCTGTTTTTT.

V usage is TRBV7-2 and J usage is TRBJ2-7; 8 bases align to TRBD1. The J segment lost 5 bases and the V segment lost 1 base, leaving 7 bases of the junction unmatched. The CDR3 runs to 15 residues. The germline V gene encodes CDR1 SGHTA and CDR2 FQGNSA. The CDR3 spells CASSLVGQVLDEQYF. CDR3 in DNA: TGTGCCAGCAGCTTAGTGGGACAGGTCTTGGACGAGCAGTACTTC.

This clone was detected once. This chain connects TRBV28 to TRBJ1-5; 7 positions agree with TRBD1. The V and J ends lost 3 bases and 0 bases, in that order; junction bases with no gene match: 5. Germline lookup yields CDR1 MDHEN and CDR2 SYDVKM. The CDR3 contains 16 residues. This CDR3 is CASSFPTGSSNQPQHF. The CDR3, as DNA: TGTGCCAGCAGTTTTCCGACAGGGTCTAGCAATCAGCCCCAGCATTTT.